The 7 T cell receptor beta chains below come from one sample, sequenced in a study of regulatory T cells in long-lasting Graves disease (TCRdb year 2021). The library was built by means of multiplex PCR. Sequenced on an Illumina HiSeq 4000. iRepertoire HTBI primers and Arm-PCR amplification of CDR3 regions were used to construct TCR beta libraries. Using fastp at Q25 and MiXCR, TCRdb reprocessed the public reads and kept productive beta chains. When rows share a CDR3 protein, they turn into one entry using the most common DNA and genes. For this sample there are fewer than 600,000 distinct CDR3 sequences; around a fifth appear just once. The ten largest clones capture about an eighth of the sample. The time point label corresponds to: persistent/refractory GD, antithyroid drugs over 5 years with positive TRAb. For both TCR sequencing and RNA sequencing, RNA was extracted from PBMCs in TRIzol. Sequenced material: peripheral blood mononuclear cells (PBMCs), taken when the disease was refractory, from a patient treated with antithyroid drugs. All receptors derive from a female donor with Graves disease.

The rearrangement links TRBV27 to TRBJ1-3, with TRBD1 identical over 8 bases. CDR1 and CDR2 (germline): MNHEY, SMNVEV (reference sequence). The CDR3 loop spans 16 amino acids. With V trimmed by 3 bases and J by 2 bases, 6 bases remained unmatched. CDR3 coding DNA: TGTGCCAGCAGTTTGATTGGACAGGGAGCTGGAAACACCATATATTTT. Protein product: CASSLIGQGAGNTIYF.

In its sample, this clonotype was seen many times. The chain recombines TRBV20-1 with TRBJ2-7; a weak D match, TRBD2 (6 bases). The ends were cut back, 4 bases at V and 2 bases at J, with 15 bases in the middle. Germline V gene lookup returns CDR1 DFQATT and CDR2 SNEGSKA (reference sequence). CDR3 size: 14 residues. The CDR3 is CSATTLATTYEQYF. CDR3 bases: TGCAGTGCTACTACTCTAGCGACGACCTACGAGCAGTACTTC.

The chain joins TRBV6-1 to TRBJ2-7, with D maybe TRBD2 (5 bases). The CDR3 totals 15 residues. With 6 bases removed from V and 2 bases from J, the gap between germline ends came to 17 bases. Germline CDR1 MNHNS, CDR2 SASEGT. The CDR3 sequence: CASSREKTGAYEQYF. CDR3 in DNA: TGTGCCAGCAGCCGTGAAAAAACCGGGGCCTACGAGCAGTACTTC.

The chain joins TRBV20-1 to TRBJ2-7; D assignment may be TRBD1 or TRBD2 (6 bases each). The V gene's germline CDR1 is DFQATT and CDR2 SNEGSKA (reference sequence). The ends were cut back, 5 bases at V and 0 bases at J, with 11 bases in the middle. There are 13 residues in the CDR3. DNA of the CDR3: TGCAGTGCTCGAACGGGGGCCTCCTACGAGCAGTACTTC. Its translation is CSARTGASYEQYF.

V gene TRBV18 combines with J gene TRBJ2-7, with D perhaps assigned TRBD1 or TRBD2 (5 bases each). Germline values: CDR1 KGHSH, CDR2 LQKENI. V lost 3 bases to trimming and J lost 3 bases, with 18 bases between them. This CDR3 region has 16 residues. CDR3 in amino acids: CASSPGERRWFYEQYF. The CDR3 DNA reads TGTGCCAGCTCACCGGGGGAACGGAGGTGGTTCTACGAGCAGTACTTC.

The CDR3 bases are TGCGCCAGCAGCCAGGTGGGGGGGGAGCAGTTCTTC. Translating it yields CASSQVGGEQFF. V and J are TRBV4-3 and TRBJ2-1; 7 nucleotides match TRBD2. The J segment lost 10 bases and the V segment lost 3 bases, leaving 3 bases of the junction unmatched. CDR1 and CDR2 from the germline V gene are LGHNA and YSLEER. CDR3 length equals 12 residues.

This clonotype was recorded at least ten times. J is TRBJ2-5 and V is TRBV2; possible D gene TRBD2, 6 bases. Germline assignment: CDR1 SNHLY and CDR2 FYNNEI. This CDR3 contains 13 residues. V was cut by 5 bases and J by 5 bases, with 12 bases left in between. The CDR3 sequence is CASSPGLWETQYF. DNA for the CDR3: TGTGCCAGCAGTCCGGGACTTTGGGAGACCCAGTACTTC.